Given below is one TCR beta chain in context. The CDR3 is made up of 15 amino acids. Germline values: CDR1 SEHNR, CDR2 FQNEAQ (reference sequence). The J segment lost 4 bases and the V segment lost 5 bases, leaving 9 bases of the junction unmatched. This sample was taken from a study of technical replicates of blood from several donors. Method: immunoSEQ multiplex PCR; TCRdb's copy keeps in-frame clones and lacks some. The data show more than 90,000 clones, roughly 95% seen once. The sample was T cells isolated from PBMCs. The origin of this receptor is a human donor in good health. The V and J genes are TRBV7-9 and TRBJ1-2; TRBD1 aligns across 8 bases. The CDR3 region is CASSDTGGRGYGYTF. CDR3 sequence (DNA): TGTGCCAGCAGCGATACAGGGGGTCGAGGCTATGGCTACACCTTC. Full variable domain (outside the CDR3, taken from reference TRBV7-9 and TRBJ1-2): DTGVSQNPRHKITKRGQNVTFRCDPISEHNRLYWYRQTLGQGPEFLTYFQNEAQLEKSRLLSDRFSAERPKGSFSTLEIQRTEQGDSAMYLCASSDTGGRGYGYTFGSGTRLTVV.